A single sample is the source of the 10 T cell receptor beta chains below, sequenced in a study of CD8 T cells in Susac syndrome. The RNA, about 0.45 to 1 ug, was put through reverse transcription using random hexamers. TCRdb called the immunoSEQ multiplex PCR reads again in MiXCR, with one record for every CDR3 protein. The top ten hold approximately 0.41% of the sample, which has approximately 87,000 distinct CDR3 sequences, 95% to 96% seen once. The sample comprised CD8+ T cells from PBMCs. The receptor set was obtained from a human donor with Susac syndrome.

This clonotype was observed a single time. The chain joins TRBV20-1 to TRBJ2-1; TRBD2 matches 9 bases. The CDR3 is 17 amino acids. Trimming at V came to 5 bases and at J to 3 bases, leaving 14 bases not matched to a gene. CDR1 is DFQATT, CDR2 SNEGSKA, per germline (reference sequence). The CDR3 sequence: CSASPSWREGLYNEQFF. CDR3 nucleotides: TGCAGTGCTTCACCCAGCTGGCGGGAGGGCCTCTACAATGAGCAGTTCTTC.

The J gene is TRBJ2-1, the V gene TRBV25-1; D assignment may be TRBD1 or TRBD2 (5 bases each). Trimming removed 0 bases at V and 0 bases at J, with 9 bases between. This CDR3 has 16 residues. Germline V gene data show CDR1 as MGHDK and CDR2 as SYGVNS. The CDR3 sequence is CASSEYGAYSYNEQFF. CDR3 DNA sequence: TGTGCCAGCAGTGAATACGGGGCATACTCCTACAATGAGCAGTTCTTC.

The chain employs TRBV29-1 and TRBJ1-2; 7 nucleotides match TRBD1. From germline, CDR1 is SQVTM and CDR2 ANQGSEA. The CDR3 extends over 13 amino acids. Germline trimming cut 7 bases from V and 2 bases from J; bases unmatched to any gene: 7. The CDR3 nucleotides read TGCAGCGCCGAGGCGACAGGGAACTATGGCTACACCTTC. Amino acids: CSAEATGNYGYTF.

The chain has TRBV25-1 and TRBJ1-1, with D perhaps TRBD1 (6 bases). Germline CDR1 and CDR2: MGHDK and SYGVNS. The CDR3 loop spans 13 amino acids. Trimming took 4 bases from V and 4 from J, leaving 10 bases between them. This CDR3 reads CASSGTGPTEAFF. CDR3 nucleotide sequence: TGTGCCAGCAGTGGTACAGGGCCCACTGAAGCTTTCTTT.

The V call is TRBV5-4, the J call TRBJ2-1; TRBD2 aligns across 12 bases. There are 16 residues in the CDR3. The J segment lost 3 bases and the V segment lost 3 bases, leaving 4 bases of the junction unmatched. Germline loops: CDR1 SGHNT, CDR2 YYREEE (reference sequence). The DNA of the CDR3 is TGTGCCAGCAGCTCTTGGACTAGCGGGGACTACAATGAGCAGTTCTTC. Amino acid sequence: CASSSWTSGDYNEQFF.

This chain uses TRBV9 with TRBJ2-5; 9 nucleotides line up with TRBD2. Germline V gene lookup returns CDR1 SGDLS and CDR2 YYNGEE. J lost 1 base, V lost 7 bases, and 2 bases had no gene match. This CDR3 spans 13 amino acids. CDR3 DNA sequence: TGTGCCAGCTCAGCGGGGGGCCAAGAGACCCAGTACTTC. The encoded protein is CASSAGGQETQYF.

The gene calls are TRBV29-1 and TRBJ2-7, with TRBD1 matching 7 bases. The V segment lost 7 bases and the J segment 0 bases; nucleotides outside the gene matches: 6. Germline V CDR1 and CDR2: SQVTM, ANQGSEA. This CDR3 is built from 13 residues. The CDR3 sequence: CSATGARSYEQYF. CDR3 in DNA: TGCAGCGCCACAGGGGCCCGCTCCTACGAGCAGTACTTC.

The chain combines TRBV7-9 with TRBJ1-1; a weak D match, TRBD1 (6 bases). The CDR3 totals 12 residues. V was clipped by 6 bases and J by 10 bases, with 15 bases between them. The germline gives CDR1 SEHNR, CDR2 FQNEAQ (reference sequence). The CDR3 loop reads CASSLGGRPAFF. The CDR3 DNA reads TGTGCCAGCAGTCTCGGGGGGCGCCCAGCTTTCTTT.

The gene calls are TRBV12-3 or TRBV12-4 and TRBJ2-1, with a possible D match to TRBD2 (6 bases). CDR3 size: 17 residues. The V and J ends lost 5 bases and 0 bases respectively, with 17 bases between them. CDR3 loop: CASSPKVGTSSYNEQFF. DNA of the CDR3: TGTGCCAGCAGTCCCAAGGTCGGGACTTCCTCCTACAATGAGCAGTTCTTC.

The rearrangement joins TRBV9 to TRBJ2-5; 7 bases agree with TRBD1. Germline CDR1 and CDR2: SGDLS and YYNGEE. The CDR3 sequence is 13 residues long. V shed 2 bases and J 5 bases; nucleotides not matched to a gene: 3. CDR3 region: CASSVTGEETQYF. The DNA for the CDR3 is TGTGCCAGCAGCGTTACAGGGGAGGAGACCCAGTACTTC.